This entry features one T cell receptor beta chain sequence. Its matching antigen is unknown. These data are taken from a study of shared clonotypes between healthy human individuals. Study results and caveats: Generation of non-shared clonotypes was less probable than generation of clonotypes shared by all four donors. Generally, naive subsets (rather than memory subsets) showed larger estimated richness.

Samples underwent the assay at deep level. Authors' processing steps: ImmunoSEQ sequences covered only the junction and lacked quality scores; filtering therefore differed. The data were produced by immunoSEQ multiplex PCR, yet TCRdb's version contains in-frame clones alone and is incomplete. For V, J and clone size, that table is used; D and trimming come from the DNA. This table has 640,000 or so clones, 55% to 75% appearing once. This CDR3 region has 15 residues. The germline V and J ends were trimmed by 1 base and 8 bases, with 18 bases remaining between them. Germline assignment: CDR1 SGHNT and CDR2 YYREEE (reference sequence).

The clonotype comes from a woman in her twenties or thirties in good health. The specimen sequenced was memory CD4+ T cells sorted from blood. Subset reported: CD45RA-negative fraction. This rearrangement joins TRBV5-4 to TRBJ1-1; D perhaps matches TRBD1 (6 bases). The CDR3 nucleotides read TGTGCCAGCAGCTTGATGAGCCAGGGGCGAAAGGAAGCTTTCTTT. It codes for CASSLMSQGRKEAFF.